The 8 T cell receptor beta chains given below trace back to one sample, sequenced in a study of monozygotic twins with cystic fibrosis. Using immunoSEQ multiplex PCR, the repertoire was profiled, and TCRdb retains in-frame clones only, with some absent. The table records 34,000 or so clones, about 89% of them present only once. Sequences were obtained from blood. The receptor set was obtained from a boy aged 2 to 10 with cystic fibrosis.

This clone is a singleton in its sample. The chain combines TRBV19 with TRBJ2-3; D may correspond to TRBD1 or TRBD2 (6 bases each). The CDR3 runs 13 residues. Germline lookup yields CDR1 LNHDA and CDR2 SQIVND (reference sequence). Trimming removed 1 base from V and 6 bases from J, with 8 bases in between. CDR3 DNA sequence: TGTGCCAGTAGTATAGGAGGGGGGGATACGCAGTATTTT. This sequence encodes CASSIGGGDTQYF.

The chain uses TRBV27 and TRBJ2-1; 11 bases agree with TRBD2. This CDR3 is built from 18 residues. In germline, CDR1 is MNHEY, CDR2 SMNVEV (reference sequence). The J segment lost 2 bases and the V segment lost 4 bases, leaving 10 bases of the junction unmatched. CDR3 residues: CASSSRLAGGLAYNEQFF. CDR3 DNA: TGTGCCAGCAGTTCCAGGCTAGCGGGGGGTCTGGCCTACAATGAGCAGTTCTTC.

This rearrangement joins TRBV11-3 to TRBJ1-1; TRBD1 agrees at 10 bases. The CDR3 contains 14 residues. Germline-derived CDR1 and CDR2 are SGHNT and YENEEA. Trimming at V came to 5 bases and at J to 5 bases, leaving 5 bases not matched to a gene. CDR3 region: CASSDRGRRTEAFF. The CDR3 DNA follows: TGTGCCAGCAGCGACAGGGGGCGACGGACTGAAGCTTTCTTT.

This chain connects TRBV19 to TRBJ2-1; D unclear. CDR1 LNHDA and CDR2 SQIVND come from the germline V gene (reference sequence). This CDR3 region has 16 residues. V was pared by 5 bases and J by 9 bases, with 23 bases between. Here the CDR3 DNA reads TGTGCCAGTAGTGCCGGGTCCACAGAAGCGACGACTGAGCAGTTCTTC. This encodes CASSAGSTEATTEQFF.

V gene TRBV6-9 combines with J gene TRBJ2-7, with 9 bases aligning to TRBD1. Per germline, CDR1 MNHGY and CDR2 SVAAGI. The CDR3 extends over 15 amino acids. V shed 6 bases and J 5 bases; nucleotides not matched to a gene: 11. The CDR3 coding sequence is TGTGCCAGCAGCCATGGGACAGGGTGGCGGGACGAGCAGTACTTC. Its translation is CASSHGTGWRDEQYF.

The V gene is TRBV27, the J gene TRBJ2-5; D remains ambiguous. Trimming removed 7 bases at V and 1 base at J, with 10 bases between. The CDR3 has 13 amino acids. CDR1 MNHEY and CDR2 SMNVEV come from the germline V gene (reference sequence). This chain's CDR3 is CASTRRPQETQYF. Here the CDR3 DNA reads TGTGCCAGCACGCGGCGGCCCCAAGAGACCCAGTACTTC.

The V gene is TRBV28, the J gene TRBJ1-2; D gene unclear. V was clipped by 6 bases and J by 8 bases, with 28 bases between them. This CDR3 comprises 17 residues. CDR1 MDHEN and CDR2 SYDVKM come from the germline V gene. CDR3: CASRKRTPDTWELGYTF. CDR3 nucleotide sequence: TGTGCCAGCAGAAAACGTACCCCCGACACATGGGAACTCGGCTACACCTTC.

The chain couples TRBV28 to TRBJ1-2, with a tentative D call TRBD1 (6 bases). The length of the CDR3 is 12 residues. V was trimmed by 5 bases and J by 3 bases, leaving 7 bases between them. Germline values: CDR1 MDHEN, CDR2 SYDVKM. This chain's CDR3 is CASSPGDYGYTF. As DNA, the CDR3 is TGTGCCAGCAGTCCAGGGGACTATGGCTACACCTTC.